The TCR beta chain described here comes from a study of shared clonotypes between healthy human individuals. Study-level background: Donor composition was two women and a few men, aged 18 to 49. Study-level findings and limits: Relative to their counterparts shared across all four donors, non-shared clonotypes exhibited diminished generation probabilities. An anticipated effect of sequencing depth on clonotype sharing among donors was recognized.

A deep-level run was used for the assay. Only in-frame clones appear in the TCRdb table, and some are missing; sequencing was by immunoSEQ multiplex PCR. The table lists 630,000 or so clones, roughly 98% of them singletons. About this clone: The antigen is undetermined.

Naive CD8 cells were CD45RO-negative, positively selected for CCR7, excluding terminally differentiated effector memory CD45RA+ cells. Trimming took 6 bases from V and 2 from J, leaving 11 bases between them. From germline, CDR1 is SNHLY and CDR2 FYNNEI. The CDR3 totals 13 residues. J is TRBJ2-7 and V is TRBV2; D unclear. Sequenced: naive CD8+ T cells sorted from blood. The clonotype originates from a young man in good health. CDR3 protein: CASRDFLTYEQYF. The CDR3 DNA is TGTGCCAGCAGAGACTTCCTCACCTACGAGCAGTACTTC.